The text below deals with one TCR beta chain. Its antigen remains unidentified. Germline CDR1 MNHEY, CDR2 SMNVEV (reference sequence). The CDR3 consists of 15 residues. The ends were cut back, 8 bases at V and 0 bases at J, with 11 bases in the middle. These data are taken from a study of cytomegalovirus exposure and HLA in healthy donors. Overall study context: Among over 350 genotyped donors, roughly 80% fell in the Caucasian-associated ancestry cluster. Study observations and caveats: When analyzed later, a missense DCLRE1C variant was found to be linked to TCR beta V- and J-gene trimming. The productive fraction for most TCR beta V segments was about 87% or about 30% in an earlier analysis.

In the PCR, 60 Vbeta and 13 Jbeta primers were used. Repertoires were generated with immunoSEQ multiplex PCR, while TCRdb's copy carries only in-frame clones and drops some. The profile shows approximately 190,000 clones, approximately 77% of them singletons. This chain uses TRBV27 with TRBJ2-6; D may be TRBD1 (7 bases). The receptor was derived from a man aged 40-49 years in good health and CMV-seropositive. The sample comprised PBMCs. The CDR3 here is CASQGGPSGANVLTF. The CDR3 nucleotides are TGTGCCAGCCAGGGGGGACCCTCTGGGGCCAACGTCCTGACTTTC.